This paragraph covers one TCR beta chain sequence. The sample originates from a study of CD8 T cells in Susac syndrome. The length of the CDR3 is 15 residues. V dropped 0 bases and J dropped 2 bases, with 12 bases sitting between them. The germline gives CDR1 SGHRS, CDR2 YFSETQ. It was with random hexamers that 0.5 to 1 ug RNA was reverse transcribed. Multiplex immunoSEQ PCR targeted 54 Vbeta and 13 Jbeta TCR beta segments. Each CDR3 protein is one row after TCRdb ran MiXCR on the immunoSEQ multiplex PCR reads. The profile shows approximately 160,000 distinct CDR3 sequences, just over 90% of them singletons.

This receptor was obtained from a human donor in good health. The sample taken for sequencing was CD4+ T cells from PBMCs. This sequence joins TRBV5-1 and TRBJ2-7, with D unclear. In nucleotides, the CDR3 is TGCGCCAGCAGCTTGGAGCCCGGTTCCCCCTACGAGCAGTACTTC. Translation gives CASSLEPGSPYEQYF.